This is a list of T cell receptor beta chains from one sample in a study of blood T cells in healthy people across ages. TCRdb redid the calling of the 5' RACE reads with MiXCR, one entry per CDR3 protein. The sample contains 920,000 or so distinct CDR3 sequences, around 43% of which appear only once. The specimen was blood. Every receptor here comes from a woman aged 55-70 years in good health. The CDR3 runs from the conserved cysteine through the conserved F or W. The D gene is left open where the match is weak. Where a row states a size, it is once, few, many or the class of an expanded clone; other rows omit it.

J gene: TRBJ2-7; clone size: -; V gene: TRBV7-9; D gene: -; CDR3 DNA: TGTGCCAGCAGCTTAGGGACAGCCTCCTCCAACGAGCAGTACTTC; CDR3 protein: CASSLGTASSNEQYF
J gene: TRBJ2-7; clone size: once; V gene: TRBV6-9; D gene: TRBD1; CDR3 DNA: TGTGCCAGCAGTCGCCGCGACAGGGATTGCGACGAGCAGTACTTC; CDR3 protein: CASSRRDRDCDEQYF
J gene: TRBJ2-3; clone size: few; V gene: TRBV4-1; D gene: -; CDR3 DNA: TGCGCCAGCAGCCAAAATTTCAGGTCCCCTAGCACAGATACGCAGTATTTT; CDR3 protein: CASSQNFRSPSTDTQYF
J gene: TRBJ2-3; clone size: -; V gene: TRBV12-5; D gene: -; CDR3 DNA: TGTGCTAGTGGTTTGGTAGTGGACAGTGGCACAGATACGCAGTATTTT; CDR3 protein: CASGLVVDSGTDTQYF
J gene: TRBJ2-3; clone size: -; V gene: TRBV5-1; D gene: TRBD2; CDR3 DNA: TGCGCCAGCAGCATTAGCGGGGAGCTGGATACGCAGTATTTT; CDR3 protein: CASSISGELDTQYF
J gene: TRBJ2-7; clone size: many; V gene: TRBV5-1; D gene: TRBD1; CDR3 DNA: TGTGCCAGCAGTTTGAGGACAGGGGGCTACGAGCAGTACTTC; CDR3 protein: CASSLRTGGYEQYF
J gene: TRBJ2-4; clone size: few; V gene: TRBV7-4; D gene: TRBD1; CDR3 DNA: TGTGCCAGCTTTAGGACAGGGGGCGGCCCCAATGCCAAAAACATTCAGTACTTC; CDR3 protein: CASFRTGGGPNAKNIQYF
J gene: TRBJ2-1; clone size: -; V gene: TRBV3-1; D gene: TRBD2; CDR3 DNA: TGTGCCAGCAGCCAAGGACTAGCGGGAGGTGAGCAGTTCTTC; CDR3 protein: CASSQGLAGGEQFF
J gene: TRBJ2-1; clone size: -; V gene: TRBV6-1; D gene: TRBD2; CDR3 DNA: TGTGCCAGCAGCGCTGAAGCGGGAGGTTGTGAGCAGTTCTTC; CDR3 protein: CASSAEAGGCEQFF
J gene: TRBJ2-5; clone size: -; V gene: TRBV7-9; D gene: -; CDR3 DNA: TGTGCCAGCAGACGGGACTCCATAGGGACCCAGTACTTC; CDR3 protein: CASRRDSIGTQYF
J gene: TRBJ2-7; clone size: -; V gene: TRBV20-1; D gene: -; CDR3 DNA: TGCAGTTCAAGCGGCGTGGGTCTAGTATCCGAGCAGTACTTC; CDR3 protein: CSSSGVGLVSEQYF
J gene: TRBJ2-3; clone size: -; V gene: TRBV3-1; D gene: TRBD2; CDR3 DNA: TGTGCCAGCCGACTAGCGGGAGGCCAATCTAGTACAGATACGCAGTATTTT; CDR3 protein: CASRLAGGQSSTDTQYF
J gene: TRBJ2-7; clone size: -; V gene: TRBV27; D gene: -; CDR3 DNA: TGTGCCAGCAGGGTGGGGTCCGAGCAGTACTTC; CDR3 protein: CASRVGSEQYF
J gene: TRBJ2-5; clone size: once; V gene: TRBV28; D gene: TRBD2; CDR3 DNA: TGTGCCAGCAGACCTAGCGGGAGGGCCGCCTACAATGAGCAGTACTTC; CDR3 protein: CASRPSGRAAYNEQYF
J gene: TRBJ2-1; clone size: few; V gene: TRBV20-1; D gene: -; CDR3 DNA: TGCAGTGCTACCCTCGATGAGCAGTTCTTC; CDR3 protein: CSATLDEQFF